The TCR beta chain under discussion was sequenced for a study of T cell responses to AZD1222 COVID-19 vaccine. Germline loops: CDR1 MNHNY, CDR2 SVGAGI (reference sequence). Trimming stripped 0 bases from V and 3 bases from J, with 12 bases between. This CDR3 comprises 16 residues. About this clone itself: Its antigen is still unknown.

Study outcomes and limitations: A mostly white British donor set with more females was recruited, and clonal diversity was possibly underestimated.

Some clones are missing from TCRdb's copy, which holds only in-frame ones; the method was immunoSEQ multiplex PCR. The table lists around 100,000 clones, roughly 90% of them singletons. This clonotype was obtained from an adult in good health. The V and J genes are TRBV6-6 and TRBJ1-3; D gene ambiguous. The sequencing used peripheral blood, collected on day 0 of AZD1222 vaccination. The CDR3 sequence is CASSYSIPDFGNTIYF. CDR3 nucleotides: TGTGCCAGCAGTTACTCAATTCCAGACTTTGGAAACACCATATATTTT.